This TCR beta chain derives from a study of cytomegalovirus exposure and HLA in healthy donors. Losses at the gene ends were 5 bases for V and 4 bases for J; bases not matched to a gene: 17. The CDR3 has 19 residues. The germline V gene encodes CDR1 SGHTA and CDR2 FQGNSA. Study-wide results and caveats: The study flagged some 170 TCR beta chains as cytomegalovirus-associated. Several V segments, TRBV6-2 and TRBV6-3 among them, could not be told apart and were dropped. Most TCR beta V segments were productive about 87% or about 30% of the time in an earlier analysis.

A note on this clone: As yet, its antigen is unknown.

This cohort consisted of healthy bone marrow donors. This PCR relied on a set of 60 Vbeta primers and 13 Jbeta primers. Sequenced by immunoSEQ multiplex PCR; TCRdb stores in-frame clones only, minus some. There are around 99,000 clones in the sample; 60% to 85% occur only once, and around 7.8% lies in the top ten. The specimen sequenced was PBMCs. The chain couples TRBV7-2 to TRBJ1-3, with 10 bases lining up with TRBD1. The TCR was taken from a man aged 45-65 years in good health and CMV-seropositive. The CDR3, as DNA: TGTGCCAGCAGCGAAACCCCGGGGACAGGGGTAAGACCCGGAAACACCATATATTTT. This sequence encodes CASSETPGTGVRPGNTIYF.